These 24 T cell receptor beta chains originate from one sample sequenced in a study of T cells in Graves' hyperthyroidism and ophthalmopathy. RNA transcripts provided the source from which TCR beta CDR3 regions were amplified. The HTBI set primed first-round TCR CDR3 RT-PCR. MiXCR, applied by TCRdb to the multiplex PCR reads, yields one record per CDR3 protein. The sample has about 210,000 distinct CDR3 sequences; 17% are singletons. The sequencing input was blood. The origin of the receptors is a man between 45 and 60 years old with Graves' hyperthyroidism.

In this sample, this clonotype turned up many times. The CDR3 is CASSLIKGGQPNQPQHF. The CDR3 DNA sequence: TGTGCCAGCAGTTTAATAAAGGGAGGCCAGCCCAATCAGCCCCAGCATTTT. V usage is TRBV28 and J usage is TRBJ1-5; the D is unclear. CDR1 is MDHEN and CDR2 is SYDVKM in the germline V gene. The CDR3 has 17 amino acids. The V and J ends lost 2 bases and 3 bases respectively, with 17 bases between them.

This clonotype was detected ten times or more. This chain links TRBV7-8 with TRBJ2-1; D not resolved. Germline V gene sequence: CDR1 SGHVS, CDR2 FQNEAQ. The germline V and J ends were trimmed by 2 bases and 0 bases, with 11 bases remaining between them. CDR3 length equals 16 residues. The CDR3 nucleotides are TGTGCCAGCAGCTTAAATGCCTGGAGCTCCTACAATGAGCAGTTCTTC. Translated: CASSLNAWSSYNEQFF. Filled out from reference TRBV7-8 and TRBJ2-1, the complete variable domain reads GAGVSQSPRYKVAKRGQDVALRCDPISGHVSLFWYQQALGQGPEFLTYFQNEAQLDKSGLPSDRFFAERPEGSVSTLKIQRTQQEDSAVYLCASSLNAWSSYNEQFFGPGTRLTVL.

With regard to this clonotype: This may be a read error, as it is one base from a much larger clone. The chain couples TRBV6-1 to TRBJ2-7; 7 bases line up with TRBD1. The CDR3 is 14 residues long. CDR1 is MNHNS, CDR2 SASEGT, per germline. Written as DNA, the CDR3 is TGTGCCAGCAGTGCGGACAGGAGCTCCTACGGGCAGTACTTC. Its protein product is CASSADRSSYGQYF.

This clonotype was observed many times. The gene calls are TRBV6-2 or TRBV6-3 and TRBJ2-5; 8 positions match TRBD2. Germline V gene sequence: CDR1 MNHEY, CDR2 SVGEGT. Trimming cost V 6 bases and J 5 bases; bases outside gene matches: 8. This CDR3 contains 14 residues. CDR3 sequence (DNA): TGTGCCAGCAGCAGCGGGAGAAGTACGGAGACCCAGTACTTC. Its translation: CASSSGRSTETQYF.

In its sample, this clonotype was seen a few times. This sequence joins TRBV6-2 or TRBV6-3 and TRBJ2-3; no firm D call. Trimming took 2 bases from V and 8 from J, leaving 17 bases between them. From germline, CDR1 is MNHEY and CDR2 SVGEGT. The CDR3 runs 15 residues. CDR3 coding DNA: TGTGCCAGCAGTTACAGGAGTTTGATCCCCGGTACGCAGTATTTT. Encoded protein: CASSYRSLIPGTQYF.

This clonotype was observed a few times. CDR3 sequence: CASSKDGFYTEAFF. The CDR3 DNA is TGTGCCAGCAGCAAAGACGGTTTTTACACTGAAGCTTTCTTT. The rearrangement uses TRBV7-9 and TRBJ1-1; D is ambiguous. The CDR3 has 14 residues. Per the germline V gene, CDR1 is SEHNR and CDR2 is FQNEAQ (reference sequence). V was shortened by 5 bases and J by 3 bases, with 13 bases between the two germline ends.

With regard to this clonotype: A read error may be the cause here, since a much bigger clone is one base away. This chain joins TRBV7-9 and TRBJ2-7; possible D gene TRBD2, 6 bases. This CDR3 is 15 amino acids long. CDR1 and CDR2 (germline): SEHNR, FQNEAQ (reference sequence). Written as DNA, the CDR3 is TGTGTCAGCAGGGCCGGGACTTCCCGCTCCTACGAGCAGTACTTC. Its protein product is CVSRAGTSRSYEQYF.

This clonotype occurred a few times. The rearrangement joins TRBV6-1 to TRBJ1-6; the D is unclear. This CDR3 contains 12 residues. V lost 8 bases and J 8 bases, leaving 10 bases between the germline ends. In germline, CDR1 is MNHNS, CDR2 SASEGT. CDR3 in DNA: TGTGCCAGCTCCATGGCAGATTCACCCCTCCACTTT. Encoded protein: CASSMADSPLHF.

The chain has TRBV3-2 and TRBJ2-7. TRBV3-2 is labeled a pseudogene. The CDR3 totals 16 residues. DNA of the CDR3: TGTGCCAGCAGCCAAGATCTTGGACTAGCTACCGGCGAGCAGTACTTC. Translating it yields CASSQDLGLATGEQYF.

The sample holds many counts of this clonotype. The rearrangement uses TRBV11-2 and TRBJ2-1; 12 nucleotides agree with TRBD2. This CDR3 is built from 17 residues. The junction had 6 bases not matched to a gene; V was cut back by 5 bases and J by 1 base. Germline CDR1 reads SGHAT; CDR2 reads FQNNGV. CDR3 residues: CASSGGLAGMSYNEQFF. The CDR3 DNA is TGTGCCAGCAGCGGCGGACTAGCGGGGATGTCCTACAATGAGCAGTTCTTC.

This clonotype has a count of ten or more. This chain uses TRBV20-1 with TRBJ2-1; the match to TRBD2 covers 9 bases. The CDR3 runs 14 residues. The junction had 8 bases not matched to a gene; V was cut back by 5 bases and J by 6 bases. Germline-derived CDR1 and CDR2 are DFQATT and SNEGSKA (reference sequence). This CDR3 is CSARTSGRSNEQFF. DNA for the CDR3: TGCAGTGCTCGAACCAGCGGGAGGAGCAATGAGCAGTTCTTC.

J is TRBJ2-2 and V is TRBV5-1; TRBD2 agrees at 9 bases. Germline V gene data show CDR1 as SGHRS and CDR2 as YFSETQ. The V and J ends lost 6 bases and 5 bases, in that order; junction bases with no gene match: 5. The CDR3 is made up of 14 amino acids. CDR3 in DNA: TGCGCCAGCACCGTGACTAGCGGAACCGGGGAGCTGTTTTTT. Translation: CASTVTSGTGELFF.

CDR3: CASSLVGVQGRSYEQYF. In DNA, the CDR3 is TGTGCCAGCAGCTTGGTCGGGGTACAGGGCCGCTCCTACGAGCAGTACTTC. The gene calls are TRBV5-4 and TRBJ2-7; weak D call: TRBD1 (6 bases). Germline assignment: CDR1 SGHNT and CDR2 YYREEE (reference sequence). The V and J ends lost 0 bases and 0 bases respectively, with 16 bases between them. The CDR3 runs to 17 residues.

This clonotype was detected ten times or more. The chain joins TRBV6-1 to TRBJ1-1; D is uncertain. CDR1 and CDR2 from the germline V gene are MNHNS and SASEGT. The CDR3 length is 12 residues. V was shortened by 4 bases and J by 0 bases, with 3 bases between the two germline ends. In DNA, the CDR3 is TGTGCCAGCAGTGCTCTGAACACTGAAGCTTTCTTT. Translated, it gives CASSALNTEAFF.

This clonotype was observed a handful of times. The rearrangement joins TRBV7-3 to TRBJ2-1, with TRBD2 identical over 9 bases. V shed 0 bases, J shed 6 bases, and the junction held 6 bases outside the gene matches. The CDR3 runs 16 residues. Germline-derived CDR1 and CDR2 are SGHTA and FQGTGA. The CDR3: CASSLTGGRASNEQFF. CDR3 DNA: TGTGCCAGCAGCTTAACAGGCGGGAGGGCCAGCAATGAGCAGTTCTTC.

This clonotype was recorded at least ten times. V usage is TRBV6-1 and J usage is TRBJ1-1, with D hard to call. This CDR3 is 14 amino acids long. V lost 9 bases, J lost 1 base, and 15 bases lay in between. Germline CDR1 MNHNS, CDR2 SASEGT. The CDR3 region has the DNA TGTGCCAGTAATGACCGCGGCGGGAACACTGAAGCTTTCTTT. This sequence encodes CASNDRGGNTEAFF.

Ten or more counts support this clonotype. The rearrangement joins TRBV28 to TRBJ2-2, with D perhaps matching TRBD2 (5 bases). The CDR3 sequence is 13 residues long. Germline V gene sequence: CDR1 MDHEN, CDR2 SYDVKM. The V gene lost 3 bases and the J gene lost 4 bases, with 6 bases spanning the gap. In DNA, the CDR3 is TGTGCCAGCAGTTTGAGGGCCACCGGGGAGCTGTTTTTT. It is translated as CASSLRATGELFF.

Ten or more counts support this clonotype. The chain carries TRBV11-3 and TRBJ2-3; 12 bases are shared with TRBD2. Germline assignment: CDR1 SGHNT and CDR2 YENEEA. This CDR3 spans 16 amino acids. V dropped 5 bases and J dropped 5; count of bases not matched to a gene: 8. The CDR3 DNA follows: TGTGCCAGCAGCCCCAGACTAGCGGGAGATGTAGATACGCAGTATTTT. This sequence encodes CASSPRLAGDVDTQYF.

This clonotype was counted ten times or more. The rearrangement joins TRBV20-1 to TRBJ1-5; D remains unclear. Germline lookup yields CDR1 DFQATT and CDR2 SNEGSKA (reference sequence). The CDR3 extends over 13 amino acids. V was pared by 3 bases and J by 2 bases, with 8 bases between. CDR3 coding DNA: TGCAGTGCTAGTCCCAGCCGCAATCAGCCCCAGCATTTT. This sequence encodes CSASPSRNQPQHF.

This clonotype was seen many times. This rearrangement joins TRBV30 to TRBJ1-6; D remains ambiguous. Trimming shortened V by 3 bases and J by 5 bases, and 8 bases separated the two germline ends. Germline-derived CDR1 and CDR2 are GTSNPN and SVGIG (reference sequence). This CDR3 comprises 13 residues. CDR3 region: CAWRIDNNSPLHF. DNA for the CDR3: TGTGCCTGGAGAATCGACAATAATTCACCCCTCCACTTT.

V gene TRBV11-3 combines with J gene TRBJ1-3; TRBD1 matches at 7 bases. The germline V gene encodes CDR1 SGHNT and CDR2 YENEEA. The CDR3 consists of 17 residues. The V segment lost 0 bases and the J segment 4 bases; nucleotides outside the gene matches: 9. CDR3 amino acids: CASSLDRDSLGGNTIYF. CDR3 coding DNA: TGTGCCAGCAGCTTAGATCGGGACAGTCTTGGAGGAAACACCATATATTTT.

This clonotype was picked up a small number of times. J is TRBJ1-2 and V is TRBV7-9; TRBD1 might be the D (5 bases). Trimming left V 4 bases short and J 5 bases short, with 20 bases between. The CDR3 covers 16 residues. The V gene's germline CDR1 is SEHNR and CDR2 FQNEAQ (reference sequence). The CDR3 loop is CASSSRGRMIPYGYTF. CDR3 coding DNA: TGTGCCAGCAGCTCAAGGGGACGGATGATTCCATATGGCTACACCTTC.

This clonotype showed up many times. This sequence joins TRBV20-1 and TRBJ2-7; no firm D call. Trimming shortened V by 4 bases and J by 5 bases, and 15 bases separated the two germline ends. CDR3 length: 13 residues. Germline V gene lookup returns CDR1 DFQATT and CDR2 SNEGSKA (reference sequence). This CDR3 is CSAITPPGDEQYF. Here the CDR3 DNA reads TGCAGTGCTATTACCCCTCCTGGGGACGAGCAGTACTTC.

This clonotype appeared many times. This chain joins TRBV7-9 and TRBJ2-3, with D unresolved. V shed 1 base and J shed 0 bases, with 8 bases lying between them. Looked up from germline, CDR1 is SEHNR and CDR2 is FQNEAQ (reference sequence). The CDR3 sequence is 15 residues long. Written as DNA, the CDR3 is TGTGCCAGCAGCTTAGTCAGATCTAGCACAGATACGCAGTATTTT. It encodes CASSLVRSSTDTQYF.